This record concerns one TCR beta chain sequence. This clone's antigen is unknown. One base away there is no much larger clone; base qualities are not given. The donors were healthy, HIV-negative adults with no recently reported acute infections or vaccinations. Every donor was a Caucasian adult residing in Nashville, Tennessee, USA. Magnetic negative selection was used to enrich CD4+ T cells, after which naive cells were positively selected on CD45RA and the negative fraction became the memory subset. Blood was obtained by leukapheresis, after which PBMCs were separated by Ficoll-Histopaque density gradient centrifugation and cryopreserved in liquid nitrogen vapor phase. Analytical flow cytometry was used to check the purity and quantity of each magnetically sorted T cell population. Genomic DNA was isolated from every sorted fraction and measured by UV absorbance on a Nanodrop 2000c. Using the deep immunoSEQ assay, multiplex PCR amplified TCR CDR3 regions from genomic DNA. Genomic DNA extracted from each cell subset was distributed evenly over all wells of several immunoSEQ 96-well plates, and each plate served as one replicate. For sorted subsets, approximately 200 ng of genomic DNA, equivalent to roughly 33,000 T cell genomes, went into each replicate PCR. Purified libraries were quantified with a Qubit 3.0 fluorometer, sized on a Bioanalyzer 2100, and re-quantified with the KAPA Library Quantification kit. Each immunoSEQ 96-well plate was sequenced on its own single-read 150-cycle Illumina NextSeq 550 flow cell. The authors' analysis ran thus. The immunoSEQ output contained only junctional sequences without quality scores, so filtering could not match that applied to full-length reads. Sequences were annotated with PyIR, a Python wrapper for IgBLAST v1.9, and V/J genes and CDR3 were assigned using IMGT germline references. Reads with weak V/J assignments (E-value above 1e-6), missing CDR3, stop codons, out-of-frame junctions, or ambiguous translated residues were removed. V3J clonotypes were defined as sequences sharing the same inferred V gene, J gene, and CDR3 amino acid sequence. Percentage overlap between repertoires was computed as shared unique clonotypes divided by the size of the smaller repertoire. Repertoire richness was assessed with RTK rarefaction, the Chao1 estimator, and Recon v2.1 estimates of unobserved clonotypes. For all TCRbeta clonotypes obtained by the gDNA method from a few donors, generation probabilities were computed with OLGA. Not all clones reach the TCRdb copy of this immuneACCESS table, which keeps in-frame sequences only. Checked studies attribute under half of the gap to unresolved V genes and leave the rest unexplained. The V and J calls and clone size come from that table; D and trimming were worked out from the DNA. The sample contains 2 million to 2.5 million clones, around 92% of them found a single time. Around 0.4% of the sample goes to the ten largest clones.

The data derive from a study of shared clonotypes between healthy human individuals (dated by TCRdb to 2019 to 2021). About the full investigation: A couple of women and a few men aged 18 to 49 years were included in the cohort. For each donor, CD4 naive and CD4 memory were each given three plates, CD8 naive was given two plates, and CD8 memory was given one plate. Blood TCR repertoires of several healthy adults were deeply sequenced to estimate repertoire size and the extent of clonotype sharing between individuals. To increase sequencing depth and limit assay-specific biases, different laboratories used diverse techniques to prepare libraries and sequence TCR repertoires. Each donor's leukapheresis produced roughly between roughly 0.85 and 9.5 billion PBMCs.

As encoded in the germline V gene, CDR1 is MNHNS while CDR2 is SASEGT. Inclusive of the bounding cysteine and phenylalanine, the CDR3 is 14 residues long. The read is trimmed to its CDR3 DNA, 42 bases read in frame from base 1. V is pruned by 4 bases and J by 5 bases, leaving 5 bases of the junction without a gene match. The study at large found these results: Naive subsets generally had larger estimated clonotype richness than memory subsets did. Sampling was limited to blood, and TCR repertoires in tissue likely differ from TCR repertoires in blood. The genetic and exposure-history diversity represented was limited by the small number of donors. Rarefaction of sorted-subset datasets indicated incomplete sequencing despite the large sequencing depth. Based on pairwise subsampling, the degree of clonotype sharing among donors was expected to be affected by sequencing depth. Clonotypes shared by all four sorted-subset donors showed higher generation probabilities than non-shared clonotypes. Around 5.4% of naive CD4, 3.5% of naive CD8, about 2.4% of memory CD4, and about 0.4% of memory CD8 clonotypes were shared across several donors.

Recombination linked TRBV6-1 to TRBJ2-5; TRBD2 agrees with 9 junctional bases. Sequencing used naive CD4+ T cells from PBMCs. This sample's cell subset or site label indicates: CD45RA+ positively selected. The source is a man aged 18 to 29 in good health. Some clones in this sample may be carry-over from other donors' samples. The CDR3 region reads CASSVAGVEETQYF. The nucleotides read TGTGCCAGCAGTGTAGCGGGAGTGGAGGAGACCCAGTACTTC.